Listed below are T cell receptor beta chains from one sample, sequenced in a study of CD8+ T cells in alopecia areata. Sequenced by immunoSEQ multiplex PCR; TCRdb stores in-frame clones only, minus some. The table has over 60,000 clones, about half seen once; the top ten hold 20%. This specimen was CD8+ T cells sorted from blood, taken at approximately week 37, from a patient treated with tofacitinib. The source is a human donor with alopecia areata. The CDR3 runs from the conserved cysteine through the conserved F or W. Each record gives: clone size, V gene, J gene, D gene, CDR3 protein, CDR3 DNA. The D gene is left open where the match is weak. The size entry is marked missing in some rows and otherwise reads once, few, many or a size class.

>-|TRBV14|TRBJ1-2|TRBD1
CASSHRTGLSYGYTF
TGTGCCAGCAGCCATAGGACAGGCTTAAGCTATGGCTACACCTTC
>few|TRBV11-2|TRBJ2-7|-
CASSRGVTEQYF
TGTGCCAGCAGCCGAGGCGTGACCGAGCAGTACTTC
>few|TRBV15|TRBJ2-5|-
CATSNPQEETQYF
TGTGCCACCAGCAACCCCCAGGAGGAGACCCAGTACTTC
>-|TRBV5-5|TRBJ2-3|-
CASSLASGLDTQYF
TGTGCCAGCAGCTTAGCCAGCGGGCTTGATACGCAGTATTTT
>-|TRBV2|TRBJ2-4|TRBD2
CAGLAGKSKNIQYF
TGTGCCGGATTAGCGGGAAAGTCCAAAAACATTCAGTACTTC
>-|TRBV9|TRBJ2-1|TRBD1
CASSAPGTVSYNEQFF
TGTGCCAGCAGCGCCCCCGGGACAGTTTCCTACAATGAGCAGTTCTTC
>-|TRBV2|TRBJ2-1|TRBD1
CASSARTGGNEQFF
TGTGCCAGCAGTGCGCGGACAGGGGGAAACGAGCAGTTCTTC
>-|TRBV9|TRBJ2-3|TRBD1
CASSDPTGDNTDTQYF
TGTGCCAGCAGCGACCCGACAGGGGACAACACAGATACGCAGTATTTT
>-|TRBV15|TRBJ2-7|TRBD1
CATSRDRGSEQYF
TGTGCCACCAGCAGGGACAGGGGAAGCGAGCAGTACTTC
>few|TRBV7-2|TRBJ2-5|TRBD1
CASSPGQGAGETQYF
TGTGCCAGCAGCCCGGGACAGGGGGCGGGAGAGACCCAGTACTTC
>few|TRBV27|TRBJ2-2|TRBD1
CASSFQGAGTGELFF
TGTGCCAGCAGTTTTCAGGGGGCGGGCACCGGGGAGCTGTTTTTT
>many|TRBV20-1|TRBJ2-1|-
CSAYMTNEQFF
TGCAGTGCCTACATGACCAATGAGCAGTTCTTC
>-|TRBV30|TRBJ1-5|-
CAWSPREHQPQHF
TGTGCCTGGAGCCCCAGGGAACATCAGCCCCAGCATTTT
>-|TRBV14|TRBJ2-7|-
CASKASESYEQYF
TGTGCCAGCAAGGCTTCAGAAAGCTACGAGCAGTACTTC
>-|TRBV9|TRBJ2-1|TRBD2
CASSSDPSGYDNEQFF
TGTGCCAGCAGCTCGGACCCTAGCGGGTATGACAATGAGCAGTTCTTC
>-|TRBV27|TRBJ2-1|TRBD1
CASSYRQGIRNEQFF
TGTGCCAGCAGTTACCGACAGGGTATTAGAAATGAGCAGTTCTTC
>-|TRBV4-3|TRBJ2-5|-
CASSRGETQYF
TGCGCCAGCAGCCGAGGAGAGACCCAGTACTTC
>-|TRBV18|TRBJ1-1|-
CASSPPYRPNTEAFF
TGTGCCAGCTCACCACCGTACAGGCCGAACACTGAAGCTTTCTTT
>few|TRBV29-1|TRBJ2-7|TRBD2
CSVERREGPYEQYF
TGCAGCGTTGAACGGAGGGAGGGCCCCTACGAGCAGTACTTC
>few|TRBV7-3|TRBJ2-3|-
CASSLAPTDTQYF
TGTGCCAGCAGCTTGGCCCCCACAGATACGCAGTATTTT
>-|TRBV7-9|TRBJ2-2|-
CASSPRDRNTGELFF
TGTGCCAGCAGCCCGCGGGACAGGAACACCGGGGAGCTGTTTTTT
>-|TRBV30|TRBJ2-1|TRBD2
CAWTQGRGVAYNEQFF
TGTGCCTGGACTCAAGGTCGGGGGGTCGCCTACAATGAGCAGTTCTTC
>-|TRBV6-5|TRBJ2-3|-
CASREAVRDTQYF
TGTGCCAGCAGGGAGGCGGTTCGAGATACGCAGTATTTT
>-|TRBV27|TRBJ2-3|TRBD1
CASTSLGTGGTDTQYF
TGTGCCAGCACCTCGTTAGGGACAGGGGGCACAGATACGCAGTATTTT
>-|TRBV29-1|TRBJ2-7|-
CSVETGTVRGEQYF
TGCAGCGTTGAAACCGGCACCGTGAGGGGGGAGCAGTACTTC
>few|TRBV5-1|TRBJ2-7|-
CASSLDRGAGYEQYF
TGCGCCAGCAGCTTGGATCGGGGCGCGGGCTACGAGCAGTACTTC
>-|TRBV2|TRBJ1-1|-
CATEGGDFMNTEAFF
TGTGCCACCGAGGGAGGCGACTTCATGAACACTGAAGCTTTCTTT
>few|TRBV29-1|TRBJ1-2|-
CSVEDEGRGYGYTF
TGCAGCGTTGAAGACGAAGGCAGGGGCTACGGCTACACCTTC
>-|TRBV7-9|TRBJ1-2|TRBD1
CASSPTGFYGYTF
TGTGCCAGCAGCCCGACAGGGTTCTATGGCTACACCTTC
>-|TRBV6-5|TRBJ2-5|TRBD1
CASRGTAMTETQYF
TGTGCCAGCAGGGGGACAGCGATGACCGAGACCCAGTACTTC
>-|TRBV29-1|TRBJ2-1|-
CSVEGTWAGSGPDNEQFF
TGCAGCGTTGAGGGTACCTGGGCAGGGTCGGGTCCGGACAATGAGCAGTTCTTC
>few|TRBV6-5|TRBJ2-1|TRBD1
CATQTTGGTGNEQFF
TGTGCAACTCAAACGACAGGGGGTACTGGAAATGAGCAGTTCTTC
>few|TRBV29-1|TRBJ1-1|TRBD1
CSAPTGSTEAFF
TGCAGCGCTCCGACAGGGAGCACTGAAGCTTTCTTT
>-|TRBV11-2|TRBJ1-5|-
CASSLGTASNQPQHF
TGTGCCAGCAGCCTCGGGACGGCCAGCAATCAGCCCCAGCATTTT
>once|TRBV27|TRBJ2-7|-
CASSLLGNTRSYEQYF
TGTGCCAGCAGTTTATTGGGGAATACCCGTAGCTACGAGCAGTACTTC
>few|TRBV27|TRBJ1-1|-
CASSPYHRASAEAFF
TGTGCCAGCAGTCCATACCACAGGGCTAGCGCTGAAGCTTTCTTT
>-|TRBV29-1|TRBJ2-7|-
CSVEGPEGNSYEQYF
TGCAGCGTTGAAGGCCCTGAGGGAAACTCCTACGAGCAGTACTTC